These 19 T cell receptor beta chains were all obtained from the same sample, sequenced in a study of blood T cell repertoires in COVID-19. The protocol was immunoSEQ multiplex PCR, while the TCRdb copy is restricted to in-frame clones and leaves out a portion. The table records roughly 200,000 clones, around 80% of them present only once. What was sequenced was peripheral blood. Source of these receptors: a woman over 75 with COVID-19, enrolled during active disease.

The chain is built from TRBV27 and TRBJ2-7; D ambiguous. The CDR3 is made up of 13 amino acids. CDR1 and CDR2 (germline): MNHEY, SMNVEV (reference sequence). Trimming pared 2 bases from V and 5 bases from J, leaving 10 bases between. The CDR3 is CASSLKLPHEQYF. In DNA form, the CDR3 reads TGTGCCAGCAGTTTAAAGCTTCCCCACGAGCAGTACTTC.

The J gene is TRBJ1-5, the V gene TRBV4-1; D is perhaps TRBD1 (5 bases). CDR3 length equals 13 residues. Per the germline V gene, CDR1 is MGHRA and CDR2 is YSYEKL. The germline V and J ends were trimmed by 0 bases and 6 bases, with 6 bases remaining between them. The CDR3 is CASSQEGVQPQHF. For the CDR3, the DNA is TGCGCCAGCAGCCAAGAAGGGGTTCAGCCCCAGCATTTT.

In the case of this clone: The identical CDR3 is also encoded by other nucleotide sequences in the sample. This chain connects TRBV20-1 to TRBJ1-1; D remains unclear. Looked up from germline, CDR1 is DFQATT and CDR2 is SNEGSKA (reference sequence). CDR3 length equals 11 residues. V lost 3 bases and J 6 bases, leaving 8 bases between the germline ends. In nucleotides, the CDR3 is TGCAGTGCTAGCCGAGTCGCTGAAGCTTTCTTT. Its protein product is CSASRVAEAFF.

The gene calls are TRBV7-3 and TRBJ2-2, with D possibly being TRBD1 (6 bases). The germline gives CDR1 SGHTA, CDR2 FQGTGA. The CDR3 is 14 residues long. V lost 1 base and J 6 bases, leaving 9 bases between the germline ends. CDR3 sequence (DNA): TGTGCCAGCAGCTTAATTAGGGGGTCCGGGGAGCTGTTTTTT. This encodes CASSLIRGSGELFF.

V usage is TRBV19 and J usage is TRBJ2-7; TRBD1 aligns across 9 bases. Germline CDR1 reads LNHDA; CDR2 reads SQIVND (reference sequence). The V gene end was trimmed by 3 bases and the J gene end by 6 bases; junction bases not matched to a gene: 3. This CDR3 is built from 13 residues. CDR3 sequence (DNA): TGTGCCAGTAGTATGGGACAGGGACTCGAGCAGTACTTC. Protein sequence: CASSMGQGLEQYF.

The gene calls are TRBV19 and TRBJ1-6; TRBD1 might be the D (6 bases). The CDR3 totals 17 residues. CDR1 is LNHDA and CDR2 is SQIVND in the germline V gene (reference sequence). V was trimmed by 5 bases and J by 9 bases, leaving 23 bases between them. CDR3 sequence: CASSPIPGQKGLSPLHF. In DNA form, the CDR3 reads TGTGCCAGTAGTCCCATTCCAGGACAGAAGGGTCTTTCACCCCTCCACTTT.

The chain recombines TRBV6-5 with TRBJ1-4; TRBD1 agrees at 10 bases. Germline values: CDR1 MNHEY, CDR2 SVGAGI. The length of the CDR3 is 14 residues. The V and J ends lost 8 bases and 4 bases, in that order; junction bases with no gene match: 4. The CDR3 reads CASGRDRGNEKLFF. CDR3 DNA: TGTGCCAGCGGGAGGGACAGGGGTAATGAAAAACTGTTTTTT.

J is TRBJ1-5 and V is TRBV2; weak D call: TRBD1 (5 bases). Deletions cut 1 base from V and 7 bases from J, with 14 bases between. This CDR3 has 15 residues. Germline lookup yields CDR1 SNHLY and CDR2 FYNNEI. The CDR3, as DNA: TGTGCCAGCAGTGAAGAACAGGCGAGTTGGCAGCCCCAGCATTTT. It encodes CASSEEQASWQPQHF.

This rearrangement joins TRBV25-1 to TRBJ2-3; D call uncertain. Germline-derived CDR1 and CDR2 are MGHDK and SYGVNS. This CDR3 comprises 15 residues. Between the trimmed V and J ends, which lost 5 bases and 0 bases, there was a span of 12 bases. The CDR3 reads CASSKLGTSTDTQYF. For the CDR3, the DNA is TGTGCCAGCAGTAAACTGGGCACGAGCACAGATACGCAGTATTTT.

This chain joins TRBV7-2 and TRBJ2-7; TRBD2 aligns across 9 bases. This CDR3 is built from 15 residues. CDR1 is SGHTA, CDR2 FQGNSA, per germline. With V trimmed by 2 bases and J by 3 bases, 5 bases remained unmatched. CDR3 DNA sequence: TGTGCCAGCAGCTTAATAGGACTAGCGAGCTACGAGCAGTACTTC. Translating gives CASSLIGLASYEQYF.

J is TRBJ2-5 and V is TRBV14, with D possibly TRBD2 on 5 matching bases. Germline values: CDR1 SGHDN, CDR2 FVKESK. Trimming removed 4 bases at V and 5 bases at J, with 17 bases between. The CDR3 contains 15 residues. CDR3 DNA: TGTGCCAGCAGCCCGGCCCGATCGGGCGGGGAGACCCAGTACTTC. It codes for CASSPARSGGETQYF.

Here the CDR3 DNA reads TGTGCCAGCAGCCAACAGGGGGCAAACACCATATATTTT. This codes for CASSQQGANTIYF. The chain uses TRBV3-1 (or the pseudogene TRBV3-2) and TRBJ1-3; 8 bases line up with TRBD1. Germline trimming cut 2 bases from V and 6 bases from J; bases unmatched to any gene: 0. This CDR3 comprises 13 residues. Germline V gives CDR1 LGHDT, CDR2 YNNKEL (reference sequence).

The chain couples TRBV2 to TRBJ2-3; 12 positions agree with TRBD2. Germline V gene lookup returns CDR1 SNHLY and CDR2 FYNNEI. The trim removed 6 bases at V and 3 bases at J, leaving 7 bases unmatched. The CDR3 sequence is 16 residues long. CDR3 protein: CASSIPSGRATDTQYF. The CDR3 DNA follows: TGTGCCAGCAGCATTCCTAGCGGGAGGGCAACAGATACGCAGTATTTT. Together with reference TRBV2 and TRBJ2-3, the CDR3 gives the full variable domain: EPEVTQTPSHQVTQMGQEVILRCVPISNHLYFYWYRQILGQKVEFLVSFYNNEISEKSEIFDDQFSVERPDGSNFTLKIRSTKLEDSAMYFCASSIPSGRATDTQYFGPGTRLTVL.

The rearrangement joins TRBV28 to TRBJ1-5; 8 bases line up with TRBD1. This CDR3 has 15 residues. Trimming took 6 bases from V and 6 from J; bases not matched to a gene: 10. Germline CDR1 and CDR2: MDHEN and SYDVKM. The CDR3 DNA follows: TGTGCCAGCAGAACACAGGGGGGATGGAGTCAGCCCCAGCATTTT. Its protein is CASRTQGGWSQPQHF.

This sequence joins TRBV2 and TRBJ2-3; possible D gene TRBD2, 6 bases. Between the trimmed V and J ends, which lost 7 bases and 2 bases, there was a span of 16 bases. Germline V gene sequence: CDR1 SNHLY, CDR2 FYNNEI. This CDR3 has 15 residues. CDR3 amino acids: CASMGLGGFTDTQYF. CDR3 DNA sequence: TGTGCCAGCATGGGTCTCGGGGGTTTCACAGATACGCAGTATTTT.

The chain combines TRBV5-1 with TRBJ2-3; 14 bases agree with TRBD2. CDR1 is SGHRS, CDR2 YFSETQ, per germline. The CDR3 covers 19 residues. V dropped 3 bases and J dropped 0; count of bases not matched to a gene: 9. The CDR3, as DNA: TGCGCCAGCAGCTGGCCTCCGGGACTAGCGGGGGCAAGCACAGATACGCAGTATTTT. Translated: CASSWPPGLAGASTDTQYF.

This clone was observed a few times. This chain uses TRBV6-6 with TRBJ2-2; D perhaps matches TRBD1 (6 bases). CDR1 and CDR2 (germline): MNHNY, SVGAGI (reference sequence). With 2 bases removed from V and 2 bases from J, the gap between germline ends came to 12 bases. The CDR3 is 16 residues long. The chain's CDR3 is CASSYSGQPNTGELFF. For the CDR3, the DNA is TGTGCCAGCAGTTACAGTGGACAGCCAAACACCGGGGAGCTGTTTTTT.

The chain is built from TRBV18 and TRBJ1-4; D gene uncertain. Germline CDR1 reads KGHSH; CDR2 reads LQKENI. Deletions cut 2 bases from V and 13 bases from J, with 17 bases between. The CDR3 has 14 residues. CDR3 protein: CASSPTSAQEGLFF. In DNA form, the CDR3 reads TGTGCCAGCTCACCAACGTCCGCGCAGGAGGGACTGTTTTTT.

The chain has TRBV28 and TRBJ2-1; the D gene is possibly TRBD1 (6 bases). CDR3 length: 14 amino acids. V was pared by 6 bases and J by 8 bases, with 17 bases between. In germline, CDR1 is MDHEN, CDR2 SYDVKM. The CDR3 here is CASRTDTGRYEQFF. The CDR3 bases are TGTGCCAGCAGAACCGATACAGGGCGGTATGAGCAGTTCTTC. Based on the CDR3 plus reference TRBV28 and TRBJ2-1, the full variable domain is DVKVTQSSRYLVKRTGEKVFLECVQDMDHENMFWYRQDPGLGLRLIYFSYDVKMKEKGDIPEGYSVSREKKERFSLILESASTNQTSMYLCASRTDTGRYEQFFGPGTRLTVL.